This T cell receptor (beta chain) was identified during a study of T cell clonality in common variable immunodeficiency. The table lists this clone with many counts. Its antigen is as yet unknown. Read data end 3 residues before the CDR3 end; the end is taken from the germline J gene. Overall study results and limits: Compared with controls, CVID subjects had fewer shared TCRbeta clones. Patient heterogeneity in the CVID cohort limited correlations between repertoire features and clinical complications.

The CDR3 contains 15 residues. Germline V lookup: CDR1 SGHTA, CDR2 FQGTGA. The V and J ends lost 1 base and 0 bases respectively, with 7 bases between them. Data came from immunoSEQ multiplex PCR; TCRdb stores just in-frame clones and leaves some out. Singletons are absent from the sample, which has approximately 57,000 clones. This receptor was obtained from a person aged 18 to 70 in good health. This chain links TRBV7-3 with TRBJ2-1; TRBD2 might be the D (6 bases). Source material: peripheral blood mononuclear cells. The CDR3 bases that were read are TGTGCCAGCAGCTTAAGGGGGGACTCCTACAATGAG. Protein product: CASSLRGDSYNE. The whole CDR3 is CASSLRGDSYNEQFF.